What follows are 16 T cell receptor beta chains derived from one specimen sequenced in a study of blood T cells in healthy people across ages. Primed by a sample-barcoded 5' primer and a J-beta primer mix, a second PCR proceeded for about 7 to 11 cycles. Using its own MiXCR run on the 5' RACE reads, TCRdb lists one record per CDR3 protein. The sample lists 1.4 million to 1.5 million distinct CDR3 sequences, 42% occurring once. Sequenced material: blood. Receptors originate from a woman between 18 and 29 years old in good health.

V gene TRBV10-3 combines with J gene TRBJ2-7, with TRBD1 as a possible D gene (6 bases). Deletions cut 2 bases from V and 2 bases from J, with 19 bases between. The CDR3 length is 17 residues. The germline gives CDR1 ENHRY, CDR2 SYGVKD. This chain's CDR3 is CAISEAEGRGPPYEQYF. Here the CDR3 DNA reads TGTGCCATCAGTGAGGCAGAGGGCAGGGGCCCGCCCTACGAGCAGTACTTC.

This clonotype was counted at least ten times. CDR3 in DNA: TGTGTCTCACGAGGGGTTGGGAAGGTAAACACTGAAGCTTTCTTT. Its translation is CVSRGVGKVNTEAFF. The rearrangement uses TRBV10-3 and TRBJ1-1, with TRBD1 as a possible D gene (5 bases). The CDR3 is 15 residues long. CDR1 ENHRY and CDR2 SYGVKD come from the germline V gene.

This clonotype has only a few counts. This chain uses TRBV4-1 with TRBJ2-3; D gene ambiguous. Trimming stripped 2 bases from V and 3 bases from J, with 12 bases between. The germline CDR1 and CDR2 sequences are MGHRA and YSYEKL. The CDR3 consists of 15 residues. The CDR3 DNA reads TGCGCCAGCAGCCAACCGAACCTCGGTACAGATACGCAGTATTTT. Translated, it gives CASSQPNLGTDTQYF.

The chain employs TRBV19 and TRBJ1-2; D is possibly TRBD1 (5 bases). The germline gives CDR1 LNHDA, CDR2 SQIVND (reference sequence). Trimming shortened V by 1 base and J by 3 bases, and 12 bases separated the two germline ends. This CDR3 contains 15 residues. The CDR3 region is CASSIGAGTDYGYTF. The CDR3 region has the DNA TGTGCCAGTAGTATAGGTGCAGGGACGGACTATGGCTACACCTTC.

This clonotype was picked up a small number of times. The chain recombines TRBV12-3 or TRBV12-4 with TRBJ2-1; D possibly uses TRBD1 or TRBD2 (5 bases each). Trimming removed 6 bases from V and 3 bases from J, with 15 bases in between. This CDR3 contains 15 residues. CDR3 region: CASRGRTGRYNEQFF. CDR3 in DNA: TGTGCCAGCAGGGGCCGAACGGGACGCTACAATGAGCAGTTCTTC.

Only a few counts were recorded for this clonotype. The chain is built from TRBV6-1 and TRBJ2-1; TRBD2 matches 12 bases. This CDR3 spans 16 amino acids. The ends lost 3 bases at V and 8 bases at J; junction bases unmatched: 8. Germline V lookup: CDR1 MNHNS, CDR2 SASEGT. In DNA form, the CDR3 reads TGTGCCAGCAGTGAGCGCCTAGCGGGGGGGCGGGATGAGCAGTTCTTC. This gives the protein CASSERLAGGRDEQFF.

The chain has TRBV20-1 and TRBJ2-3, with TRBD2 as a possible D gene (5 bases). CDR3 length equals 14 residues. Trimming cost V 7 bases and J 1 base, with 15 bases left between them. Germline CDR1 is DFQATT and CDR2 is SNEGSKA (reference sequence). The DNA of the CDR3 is TGCAGTGTTTGGGGTGCGGGCGGCACAGATACGCAGTATTTT. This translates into CSVWGAGGTDTQYF.

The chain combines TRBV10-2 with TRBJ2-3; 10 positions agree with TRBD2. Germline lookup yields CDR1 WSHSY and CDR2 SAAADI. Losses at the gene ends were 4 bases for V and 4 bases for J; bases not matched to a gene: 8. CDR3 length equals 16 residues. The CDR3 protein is CASSGSSGSLPDTQYF. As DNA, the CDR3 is TGCGCCAGCAGTGGGTCTAGCGGGAGCCTCCCAGATACGCAGTATTTT.

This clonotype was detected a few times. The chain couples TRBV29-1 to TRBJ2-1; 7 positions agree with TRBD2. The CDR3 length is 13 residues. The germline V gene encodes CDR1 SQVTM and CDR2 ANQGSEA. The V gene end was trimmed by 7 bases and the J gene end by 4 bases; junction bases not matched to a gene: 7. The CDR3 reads CSGRGRFYNEQFF. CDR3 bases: TGCAGCGGTCGCGGGAGATTTTACAATGAGCAGTTCTTC.

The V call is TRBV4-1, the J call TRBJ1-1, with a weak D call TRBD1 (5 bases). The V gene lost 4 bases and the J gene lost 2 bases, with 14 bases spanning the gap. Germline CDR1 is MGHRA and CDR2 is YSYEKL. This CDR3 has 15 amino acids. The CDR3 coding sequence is TGCGCCAGCAGCCCGAATCTGGGGGTAAACACTGAAGCTTTCTTT. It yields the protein CASSPNLGVNTEAFF.

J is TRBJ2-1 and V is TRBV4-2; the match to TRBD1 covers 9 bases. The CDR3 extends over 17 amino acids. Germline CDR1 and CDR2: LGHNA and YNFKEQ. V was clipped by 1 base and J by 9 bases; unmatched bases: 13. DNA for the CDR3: TGTGCCAGCAGCCAAGTGATGTCCGGGACAGGGATTGGTGAGCAGTTCTTC. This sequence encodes CASSQVMSGTGIGEQFF.

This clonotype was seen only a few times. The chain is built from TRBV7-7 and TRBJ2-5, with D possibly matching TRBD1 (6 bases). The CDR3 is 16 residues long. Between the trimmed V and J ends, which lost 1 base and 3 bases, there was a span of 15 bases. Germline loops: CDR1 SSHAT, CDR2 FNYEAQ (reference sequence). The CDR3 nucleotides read TGTGCCAGCAGCTTAGGGCGCCACAAGGGGGAAGAGACCCAGTACTTC. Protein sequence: CASSLGRHKGEETQYF. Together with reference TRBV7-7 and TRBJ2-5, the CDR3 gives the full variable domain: GAGVSQSPRYKVTKRGQDVTLRCDPISSHATLYWYQQALGQGPEFLTYFNYEAQPDKSGLPSDRFSAERPEGSISTLTIQRTEQRDSAMYRCASSLGRHKGEETQYFGPGTRLLVL.

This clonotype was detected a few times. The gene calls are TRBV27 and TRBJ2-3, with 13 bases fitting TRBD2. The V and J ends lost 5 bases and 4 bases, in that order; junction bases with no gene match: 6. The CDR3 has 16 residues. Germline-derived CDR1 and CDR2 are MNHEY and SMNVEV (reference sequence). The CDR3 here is CASSQTSGRASDTQYF. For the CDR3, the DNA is TGTGCCAGCAGTCAAACTAGCGGGAGGGCATCAGATACGCAGTATTTT.

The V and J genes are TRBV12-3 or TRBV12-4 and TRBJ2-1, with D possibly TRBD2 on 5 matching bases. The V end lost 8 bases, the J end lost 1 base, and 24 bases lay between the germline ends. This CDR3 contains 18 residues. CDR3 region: CASSVLLAPIVSYNEQFF. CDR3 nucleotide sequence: TGTGCCAGCTCCGTCTTGCTAGCCCCCATAGTATCCTACAATGAGCAGTTCTTC.

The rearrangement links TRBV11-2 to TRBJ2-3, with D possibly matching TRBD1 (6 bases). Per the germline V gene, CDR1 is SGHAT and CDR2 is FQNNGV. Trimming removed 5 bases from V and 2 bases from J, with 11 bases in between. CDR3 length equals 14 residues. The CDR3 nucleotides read TGTGCCAGCAGCACCCGGACAGTCACAGATACGCAGTATTTT. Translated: CASSTRTVTDTQYF.

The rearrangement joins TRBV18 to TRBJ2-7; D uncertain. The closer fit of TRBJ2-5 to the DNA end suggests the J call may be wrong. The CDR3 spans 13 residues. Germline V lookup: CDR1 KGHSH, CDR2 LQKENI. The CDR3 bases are TGTGCCAGCTCACCAGGGGAAGGGGAGACCCAGTACTTC. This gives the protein CASSPGEGETQYF.